The 11 T cell receptor beta chains presented below share a single source sample, sequenced in a study of tumor and adjacent non-tumor tissue in lung cancer (dated 2018 in TCRdb). RNA was extracted from bulk unsorted tissue and checked for quality with a NanoDrop ND-1000 and an Agilent 2100. Normal lung samples were distant non-tumor tissue taken more than 3 cm from the tumor edge. Library generation was performed with multiplex PCR. Sequencing was carried out with an Illumina HiSeq 2500. TCRbeta libraries were constructed through three rounds of nested PCR with primers (Table S4) according to protocols adapted from ARM-PCR. TCRdb cleaned the public reads at Q25 with fastp, built clones with MiXCR and kept in-frame beta chains. Rows merge per CDR3 protein into single entries with the most common DNA and genes. The sample yields over 100,000 distinct CDR3 sequences; roughly two thirds were counted once. The ten largest make up under 20% of the sample.

The sample was distant non-tumor lung tissue. The source of these receptors is a man in his sixties with non-small cell lung cancer.

About this clonotype itself: This may arise from a read error, as a much more abundant clone is one base away. The CDR3 sequence is CASEYGNRGLIGNTIYF. CDR3 in DNA: TGTGCTAGTGAATATGGGAATCGGGGGCTAATAGGAAACACCATATATTTT. The rearrangement joins TRBV12-5 to TRBJ1-3; maybe TRBD1 (6 bases). CDR1 is LGHNT, CDR2 FRNRAP, per germline. The CDR3 has 17 amino acids. V dropped 7 bases and J dropped 4 bases, with 23 bases sitting between them.

With respect to this clonotype: A read error is possible here, since a much larger clone lies one base away. This rearrangement joins TRBV7-9 to TRBJ2-7; TRBD1 agrees at 8 bases. The CDR3 contains 12 residues. Germline lookup yields CDR1 SEHNR and CDR2 FQNEAQ (reference sequence). CDR3 sequence: CASSPQDREWDF. The CDR3 DNA sequence: TGTGCCAGCAGCCCGCAGGACAGGGAATGGGACTTC.

Concerning this clonotype: It may be a read error: a sequence one base away is much more abundant. The V call is TRBV6-2 or TRBV6-3, the J call TRBJ2-5; the D gene could be TRBD1 or TRBD2 (5 bases each). CDR1 is MNHEY, CDR2 SVGEGT, per germline. This CDR3 is built from 13 residues. The DNA of the CDR3 is TGTGCCAACAGTTACCGGGGACGCGAGACCCAGTACTTC. Translating it yields CANSYRGRETQYF.

Regarding this clonotype: With a much larger clone just one base away, this may be a read error. The chain employs TRBV6-1 and TRBJ2-7; D possibly matches TRBD1 or TRBD2 (5 bases each). The germline V gene has CDR1 MNHNS and CDR2 SASEGT. V lost 2 bases and J 2 bases, leaving 22 bases between the germline ends. The CDR3 spans 18 residues. CDR3: CASSEYIWGADTTYEQYF. The CDR3 nucleotides are TGTGCCAGCAGTGAATACATTTGGGGAGCGGACACCACCTACGAGCAGTACTTC.

This clonotype was recorded only once. A much larger clone differs from this one at a single base, so this may be a read error. The chain carries TRBV7-8 and TRBJ1-2, with D uncertain. The germline CDR1 and CDR2 sequences are SGHVS and FQNEAQ. V lost 7 bases and J 5 bases, leaving 11 bases between the germline ends. The CDR3 runs to 12 residues. CDR3 sequence (DNA): TGTGCCAGCAACTCGTCCACTTATGGCTACACCTTC. Translation: CASNSSTYGYTF.

In regard to this clonotype: The conserved phenylalanine or tryptophan normally closing the CDR3 is absent here, so this likely arose from a read error. The chain uses TRBV12-5 and TRBJ2-1; 8 positions match TRBD1. CDR3 length: 15 residues. Germline V lookup: CDR1 LGHNT, CDR2 FRNRAP. CDR3 bases: TGTGCTAGTGGTTTGGGGACAGGGTGGGACAATGGGCAGTTCTCC. This gives the protein CASGLGTGWDNGQFS.

This chain links TRBV20-1 with TRBJ2-7; either TRBD1 or TRBD2 may fit D (6 bases each). This CDR3 is built from 14 residues. Looked up from germline, CDR1 is DFQATT and CDR2 is SNEGSKA (reference sequence). V was cut by 2 bases and J by 3 bases, with 14 bases left in between. This CDR3 is CSARRGGSSYEQYF. DNA for the CDR3: TGCAGTGCTAGAAGAGGGGGGAGTAGCTACGAGCAGTACTTC.

This clonotype appeared a few times. The chain carries TRBV20-1 and TRBJ2-1; TRBD2 is a possible D gene (6 bases). V was shortened by 1 base and J by 8 bases, with 15 bases between the two germline ends. Per germline, CDR1 DFQATT and CDR2 SNEGSKA (reference sequence). The length of the CDR3 is 14 residues. The DNA for the CDR3 is TGCAGTGCTAGAGCCTCCCGGGACTTCCATGAGCAGTTCTTC. Protein: CSARASRDFHEQFF.

This chain uses TRBV4-2 with TRBJ2-6, with 9 bases identical to TRBD2. The CDR3 is 17 amino acids. The germline gives CDR1 LGHNA, CDR2 YNFKEQ. V gave up 4 bases and J gave up 2 bases; unmatched junction bases: 6. This CDR3 reads CASSPQAGGPGANVLTF. The CDR3 nucleotides are TGTGCCAGCAGCCCACAGGCGGGAGGGCCTGGGGCCAACGTCCTGACTTTC.

About this clonotype: This may be a read error: a much more frequent sequence differs by one nucleotide. The rearrangement uses TRBV5-4 and TRBJ2-1; D gene ambiguous. The CDR3 contains 13 residues. The germline CDR1 and CDR2 sequences are SGHNT and YYREEE (reference sequence). CDR3 residues: CVSSSFRNNEQFF. CDR3 nucleotide sequence: TGTGTCAGCTCGTCCTTTCGAAACAATGAGCAGTTCTTC.

Comments on this clonotype: One base away lies a much larger clone, so this may be a sequencing read error. The CDR3 DNA sequence: TGCAGTGCTGATCCGACAGGGGACGGCACAGATACGCGGTATTTT. Amino acid sequence: CSADPTGDGTDTRYF. This rearrangement joins TRBV20-1 to TRBJ2-3; TRBD1 aligns across 8 bases. CDR1 is DFQATT and CDR2 is SNEGSKA in the germline V gene (reference sequence). This CDR3 is built from 15 residues.